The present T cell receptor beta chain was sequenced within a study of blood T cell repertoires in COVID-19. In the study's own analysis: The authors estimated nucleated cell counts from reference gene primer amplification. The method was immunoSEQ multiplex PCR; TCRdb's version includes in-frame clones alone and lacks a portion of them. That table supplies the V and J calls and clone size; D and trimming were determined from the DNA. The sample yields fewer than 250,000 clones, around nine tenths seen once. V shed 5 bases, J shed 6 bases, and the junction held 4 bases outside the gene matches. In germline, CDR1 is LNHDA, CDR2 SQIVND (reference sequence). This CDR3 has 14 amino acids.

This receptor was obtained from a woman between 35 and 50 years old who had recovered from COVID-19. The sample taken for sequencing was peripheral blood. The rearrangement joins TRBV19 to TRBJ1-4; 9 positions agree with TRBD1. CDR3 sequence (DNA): TGTGCCAGTAGTTCACAGGGGGCAGATGAAAAACTGTTTTTT. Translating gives CASSSQGADEKLFF.